Listed below are T cell receptor beta chains from one sample, sequenced in a study of technical replicates of blood from a few donors. Sequencing was performed with immunoSEQ multiplex PCR; in TCRdb, only in-frame clones are kept and a portion is missing. The sample has some 75,000 clones, around 96% seen once. Sequencing was carried out using T cells isolated from PBMCs. These receptors all come from a human donor in good health. CDR3s include the opening cysteine and the closing phenylalanine or tryptophan. Fields, in order: J gene, V gene, CDR3 protein.

TRBJ2-7 TRBV28 CASSFGLADYEQYF
TRBJ2-3 TRBV9 CASSLGLAPISTDTQYF
TRBJ1-2 TRBV6-6 CASRTGALSYGYTF
TRBJ2-7 TRBV28 CASSSGTVFSYEQYF
TRBJ2-7 TRBV6-5 CASIGTGSYEQYF
TRBJ2-1 TRBV5-1 CASSPRQGDNEQFF
TRBJ2-1 TRBV7-2 CASSLVGAPAYNEQFF
TRBJ2-3 TRBV7-9 CASSLNRDVTDTQYF
TRBJ2-3 TRBV5-4 CASSLAPSGMITDTQYF
TRBJ1-1 TRBV12-5 CASGFGQPDTEAFF
TRBJ1-2 TRBV30 CAWSLDFNYGYTF
TRBJ2-3 TRBV27 CASSAPGLAGTDTQYF
TRBJ2-7 TRBV4-1 CASSQTSFPGTSAHEQYF
TRBJ2-7 TRBV7-8 CASSLGTRLSSYEQYF
TRBJ2-7 TRBV9 CASSAPRGGGDHEQYF
TRBJ2-1 TRBV11-3 CASSLDPLAGHNEQFF
TRBJ1-3 TRBV2 CASSEQGTGPDTIYF
TRBJ2-1 TRBV7-7 CASSRQGYNEQFF
TRBJ2-3 TRBV5-1 CASSLAGYPTDTQYF
TRBJ1-1 TRBV18 CASSKQVGDTEAFF